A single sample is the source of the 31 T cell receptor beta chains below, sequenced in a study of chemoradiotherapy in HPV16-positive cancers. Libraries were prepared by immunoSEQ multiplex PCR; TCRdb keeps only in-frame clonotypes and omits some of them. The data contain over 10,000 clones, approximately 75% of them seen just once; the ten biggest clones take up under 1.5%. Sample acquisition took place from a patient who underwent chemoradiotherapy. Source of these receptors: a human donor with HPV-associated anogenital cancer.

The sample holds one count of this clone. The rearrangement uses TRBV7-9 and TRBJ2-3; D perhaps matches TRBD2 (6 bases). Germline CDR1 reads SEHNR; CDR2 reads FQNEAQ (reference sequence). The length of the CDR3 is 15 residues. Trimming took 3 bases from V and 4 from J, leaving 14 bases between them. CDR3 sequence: CASSFSRGIPDTQYF. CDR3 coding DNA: TGTGCCAGCAGCTTTTCCCGGGGGATCCCAGATACGCAGTATTTT.

The CDR3 loop reads CASSATGDEQFF. The DNA for the CDR3 is TGTGCCAGCAGCGCGACAGGCGATGAGCAGTTCTTC. The chain is built from TRBV9 and TRBJ2-1, with a tentative D call TRBD1 (6 bases). Trimming removed 3 bases at V and 8 bases at J, with 9 bases between. Looked up from germline, CDR1 is SGDLS and CDR2 is YYNGEE. The CDR3 loop spans 12 amino acids.

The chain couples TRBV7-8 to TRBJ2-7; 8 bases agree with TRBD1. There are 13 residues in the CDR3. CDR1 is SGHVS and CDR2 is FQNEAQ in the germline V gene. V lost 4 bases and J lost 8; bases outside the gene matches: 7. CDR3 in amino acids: CASSSQGAVKQYF. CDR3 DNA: TGTGCCAGCAGCTCCCAGGGGGCAGTGAAGCAGTACTTC.

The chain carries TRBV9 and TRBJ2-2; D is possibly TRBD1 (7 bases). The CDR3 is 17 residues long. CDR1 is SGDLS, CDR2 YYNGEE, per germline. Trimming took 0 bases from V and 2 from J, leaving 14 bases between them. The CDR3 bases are TGTGCCAGCAGCGTAGGTTTGGAGGGGGCCAACACCGGGGAGCTGTTTTTT. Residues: CASSVGLEGANTGELFF.

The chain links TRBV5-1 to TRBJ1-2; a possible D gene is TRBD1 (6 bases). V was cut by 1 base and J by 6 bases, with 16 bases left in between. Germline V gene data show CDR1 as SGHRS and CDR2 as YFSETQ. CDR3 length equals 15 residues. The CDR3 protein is CASSLINRELNGYTF. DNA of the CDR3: TGCGCCAGCAGCTTGATTAACAGGGAATTAAATGGCTACACCTTC.

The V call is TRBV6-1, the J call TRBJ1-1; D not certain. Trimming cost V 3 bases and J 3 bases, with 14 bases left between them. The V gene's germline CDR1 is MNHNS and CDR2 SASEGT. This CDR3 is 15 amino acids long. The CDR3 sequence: CASSEFAGLDTEAFF. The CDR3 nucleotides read TGTGCCAGCAGTGAGTTTGCGGGCCTGGACACTGAAGCTTTCTTT.

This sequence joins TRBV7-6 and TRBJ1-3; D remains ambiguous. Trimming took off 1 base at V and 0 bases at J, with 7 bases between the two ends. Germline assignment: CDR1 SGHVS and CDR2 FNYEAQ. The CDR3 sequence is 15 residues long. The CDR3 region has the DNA TGTGCCAGCAGCTTAGTCAGTACCTCTGGAAACACCATATATTTT. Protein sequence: CASSLVSTSGNTIYF.

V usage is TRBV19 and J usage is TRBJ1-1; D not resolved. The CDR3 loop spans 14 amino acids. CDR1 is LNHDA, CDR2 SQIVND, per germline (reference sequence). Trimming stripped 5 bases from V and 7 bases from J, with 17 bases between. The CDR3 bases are TGTGCCAGTAGTGAGTCAGGCCGTCGGGGTGAAGCTTTCTTT. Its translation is CASSESGRRGEAFF. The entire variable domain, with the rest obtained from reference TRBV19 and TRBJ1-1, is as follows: DGGITQSPKYLFRKEGQNVTLSCEQNLNHDAMYWYRQDPGQGLRLIYYSQIVNDFQKGDIAEGYSVSREKKESFPLTVTSAQKNPTAFYLCASSESGRRGEAFFGQGTRLTVV.

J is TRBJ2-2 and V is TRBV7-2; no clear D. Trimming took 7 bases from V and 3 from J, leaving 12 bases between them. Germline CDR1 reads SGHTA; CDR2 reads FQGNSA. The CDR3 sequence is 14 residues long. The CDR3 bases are TGTGCCAGCACCAGACGGTTTGACACCGGGGAGCTGTTTTTT. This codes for CASTRRFDTGELFF.

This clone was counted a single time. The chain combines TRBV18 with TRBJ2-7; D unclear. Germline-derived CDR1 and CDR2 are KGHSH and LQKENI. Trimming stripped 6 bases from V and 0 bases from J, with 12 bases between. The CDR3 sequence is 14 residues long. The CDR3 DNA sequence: TGTGCCAGCTCTCCTAAAGAGTCCTCCTACGAGCAGTACTTC. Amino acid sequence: CASSPKESSYEQYF.

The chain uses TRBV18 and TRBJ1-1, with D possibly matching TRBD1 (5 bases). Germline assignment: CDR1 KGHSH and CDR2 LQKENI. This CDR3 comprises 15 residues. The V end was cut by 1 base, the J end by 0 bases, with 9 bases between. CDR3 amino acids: CASSPREGMNTEAFF. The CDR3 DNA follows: TGTGCCAGCTCACCACGGGAGGGGATGAACACTGAAGCTTTCTTT. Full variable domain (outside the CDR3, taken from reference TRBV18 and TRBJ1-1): NAGVMQNPRHLVRRRGQEARLRCSPMKGHSHVYWYRQLPEEGLKFMVYLQKENIIDESGMPKERFSAEFPKEGPSILRIQQVVRGDSAAYFCASSPREGMNTEAFFGQGTRLTVV.

The CDR3 DNA reads as TGTGCCAGCAGTTATGAGTATGGCTACACCTTC. Translated: CASSYEYGYTF. J is TRBJ1-2 and V is TRBV6-6, with D uncertain. The V gene's germline CDR1 is MNHNY and CDR2 SVGAGI (reference sequence). V shed 3 bases and J shed 5 bases, with 4 bases lying between them. The length of the CDR3 is 11 residues.

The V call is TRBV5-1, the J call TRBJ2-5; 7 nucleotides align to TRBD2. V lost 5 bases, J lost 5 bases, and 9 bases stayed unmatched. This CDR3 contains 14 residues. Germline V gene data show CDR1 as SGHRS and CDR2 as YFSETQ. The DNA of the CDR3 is TGCGCCAGCAGTTTCGGACTAGAAGTGGAGACCCAGTACTTC. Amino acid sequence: CASSFGLEVETQYF.

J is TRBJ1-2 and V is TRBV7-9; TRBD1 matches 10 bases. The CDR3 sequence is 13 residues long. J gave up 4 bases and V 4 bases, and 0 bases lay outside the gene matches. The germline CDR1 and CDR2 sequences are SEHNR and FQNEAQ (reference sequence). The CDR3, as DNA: TGTGCCAGCAGCTGGACAGGGGGCTATGGCTACACCTTC. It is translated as CASSWTGGYGYTF.

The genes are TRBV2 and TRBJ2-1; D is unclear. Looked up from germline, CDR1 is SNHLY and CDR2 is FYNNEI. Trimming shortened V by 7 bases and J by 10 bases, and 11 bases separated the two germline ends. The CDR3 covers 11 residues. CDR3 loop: CASISLLEQFF. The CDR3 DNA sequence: TGTGCCAGCATATCACTACTAGAGCAGTTCTTC.

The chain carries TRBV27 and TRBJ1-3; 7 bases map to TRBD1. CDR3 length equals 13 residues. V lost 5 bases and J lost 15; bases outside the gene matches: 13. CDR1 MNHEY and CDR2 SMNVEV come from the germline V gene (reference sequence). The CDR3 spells CASSRETGTAEYF. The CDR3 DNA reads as TGTGCCAGCAGTCGGGAGACAGGGACAGCCGAATATTTT.

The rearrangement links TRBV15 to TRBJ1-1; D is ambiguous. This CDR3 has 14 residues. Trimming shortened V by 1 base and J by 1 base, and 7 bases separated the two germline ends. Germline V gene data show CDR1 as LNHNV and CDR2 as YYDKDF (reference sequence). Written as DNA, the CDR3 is TGTGCCACCAGCAGAGGGCCGGGGAACACTGAAGCTTTCTTT. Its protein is CATSRGPGNTEAFF.

CDR3 nucleotide sequence: TGTGCCAGCAGCTTGGTTCAAGGAGGGTCCTATGGCTACACCTTC. It yields the protein CASSLVQGGSYGYTF. The chain joins TRBV5-6 to TRBJ1-2; the D is unclear. Trimming removed 0 bases at V and 4 bases at J, with 13 bases between. There are 15 residues in the CDR3. Looked up from germline, CDR1 is SGHDT and CDR2 is YYEEEE.

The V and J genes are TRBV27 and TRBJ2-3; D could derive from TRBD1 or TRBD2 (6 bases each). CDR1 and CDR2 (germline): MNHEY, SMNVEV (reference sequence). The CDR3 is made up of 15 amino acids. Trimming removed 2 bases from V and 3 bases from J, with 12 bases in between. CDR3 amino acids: CASSLGGRGTDTQYF. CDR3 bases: TGTGCCAGCAGTTTAGGGGGGCGCGGGACAGATACGCAGTATTTT.

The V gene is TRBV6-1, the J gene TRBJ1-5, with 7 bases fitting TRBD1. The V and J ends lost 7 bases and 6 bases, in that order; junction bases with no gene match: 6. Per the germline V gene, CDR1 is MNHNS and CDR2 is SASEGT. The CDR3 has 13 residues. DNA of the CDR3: TGTGCCAGCACGAGACAGGGAAGTCAGCCCCAGCATTTT. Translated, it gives CASTRQGSQPQHF.

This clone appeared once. This chain's CDR3 is CAYATGGNYGYTF. DNA for the CDR3: TGTGCCTACGCGACAGGGGGCAACTATGGCTACACCTTC. The V and J genes are TRBV30 and TRBJ1-2; TRBD1 matches 10 bases. The CDR3 covers 13 residues. Germline values: CDR1 GTSNPN, CDR2 SVGIG (reference sequence). Losses at the gene ends were 7 bases for V and 2 bases for J; bases not matched to a gene: 4.

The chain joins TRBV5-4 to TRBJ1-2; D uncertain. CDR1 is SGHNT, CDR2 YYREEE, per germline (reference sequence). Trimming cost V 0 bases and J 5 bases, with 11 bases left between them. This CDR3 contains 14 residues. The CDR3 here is CASSLAAQSYGYTF. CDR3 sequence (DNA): TGTGCCAGCAGCTTGGCCGCACAGTCATATGGCTACACCTTC.

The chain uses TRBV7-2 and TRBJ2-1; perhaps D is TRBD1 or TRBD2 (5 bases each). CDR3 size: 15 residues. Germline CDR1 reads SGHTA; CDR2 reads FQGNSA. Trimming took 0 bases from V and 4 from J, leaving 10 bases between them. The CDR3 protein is CASSLAHGAYNEQFF. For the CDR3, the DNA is TGTGCCAGCAGCTTAGCGCACGGGGCGTACAATGAGCAGTTCTTC.

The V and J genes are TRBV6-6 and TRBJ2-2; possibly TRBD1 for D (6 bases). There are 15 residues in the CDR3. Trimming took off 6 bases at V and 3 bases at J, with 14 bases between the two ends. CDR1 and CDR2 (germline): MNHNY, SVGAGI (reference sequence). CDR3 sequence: CASSPDRYHTGELFF. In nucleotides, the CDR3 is TGTGCCAGCAGCCCCGACAGGTATCACACCGGGGAGCTGTTTTTT.

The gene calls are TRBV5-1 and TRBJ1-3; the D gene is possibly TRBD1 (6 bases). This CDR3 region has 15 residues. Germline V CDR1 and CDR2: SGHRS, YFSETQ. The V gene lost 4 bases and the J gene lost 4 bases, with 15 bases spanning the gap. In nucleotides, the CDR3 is TGCGCCAGCAGCAAAAACAGGGACGTGGGAAACACCATATATTTT. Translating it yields CASSKNRDVGNTIYF. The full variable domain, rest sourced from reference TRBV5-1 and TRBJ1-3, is KAGVTQTPRYLIKTRGQQVTLSCSPISGHRSVSWYQQTPGQGLQFLFEYFSETQRNKGNFPGRFSGRQFSNSRSEMNVSTLELGDSALYLCASSKNRDVGNTIYFGEGSWLTVV.

The CDR3 spells CASSFRVREWGPGELFF. The CDR3 DNA is TGTGCCAGCAGTTTTCGGGTTAGGGAATGGGGACCCGGGGAGCTGTTTTTT. V usage is TRBV27 and J usage is TRBJ2-2; D is perhaps TRBD1 or TRBD2 (5 bases each). Germline-derived CDR1 and CDR2 are MNHEY and SMNVEV (reference sequence). This CDR3 spans 17 amino acids. V was shortened by 3 bases and J by 6 bases, with 20 bases between the two germline ends.

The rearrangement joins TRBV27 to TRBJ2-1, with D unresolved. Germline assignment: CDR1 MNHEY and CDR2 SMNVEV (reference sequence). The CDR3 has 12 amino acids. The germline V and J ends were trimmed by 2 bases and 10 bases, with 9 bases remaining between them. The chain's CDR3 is CASSLLGEEQFF. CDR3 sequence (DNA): TGTGCCAGCAGTTTACTCGGAGAGGAGCAGTTCTTC.

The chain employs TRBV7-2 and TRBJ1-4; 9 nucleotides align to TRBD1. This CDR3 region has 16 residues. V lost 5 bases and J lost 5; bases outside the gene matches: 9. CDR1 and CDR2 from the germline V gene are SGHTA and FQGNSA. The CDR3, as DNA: TGTGCCAGCAGCACTCGCCGACAGGGGGGGAATGAAAAACTGTTTTTT. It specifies CASSTRRQGGNEKLFF. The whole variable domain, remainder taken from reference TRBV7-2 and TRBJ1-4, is GAGVSQSPSNKVTEKGKDVELRCDPISGHTALYWYRQSLGQGLEFLIYFQGNSAPDKSGLPSDRFSAERTGGSVSTLTIQRTQQEDSAVYLCASSTRRQGGNEKLFFGSGTQLSVL.

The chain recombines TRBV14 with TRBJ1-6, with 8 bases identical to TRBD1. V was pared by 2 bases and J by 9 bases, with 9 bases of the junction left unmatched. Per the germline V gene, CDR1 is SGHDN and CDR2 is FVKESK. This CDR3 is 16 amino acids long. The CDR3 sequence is CASSQIRGQGISPLHF. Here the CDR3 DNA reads TGTGCCAGCAGCCAAATTAGAGGACAGGGCATTTCACCCCTCCACTTT. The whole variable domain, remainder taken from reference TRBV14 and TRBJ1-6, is EAGVTQFPSHSVIEKGQTVTLRCDPISGHDNLYWYRRVMGKEIKFLLHFVKESKQDESGMPNNRFLAERTGGTYSTLKVQPAELEDSGVYFCASSQIRGQGISPLHFGNGTRLTVT.

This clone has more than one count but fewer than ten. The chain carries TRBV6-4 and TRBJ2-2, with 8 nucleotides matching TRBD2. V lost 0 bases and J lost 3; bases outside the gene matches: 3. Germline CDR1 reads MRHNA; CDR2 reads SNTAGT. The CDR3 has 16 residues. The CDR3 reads CASSDSMRGDTGELFF. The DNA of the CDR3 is TGTGCCAGCAGTGACTCGATGCGGGGGGACACCGGGGAGCTGTTTTTT.

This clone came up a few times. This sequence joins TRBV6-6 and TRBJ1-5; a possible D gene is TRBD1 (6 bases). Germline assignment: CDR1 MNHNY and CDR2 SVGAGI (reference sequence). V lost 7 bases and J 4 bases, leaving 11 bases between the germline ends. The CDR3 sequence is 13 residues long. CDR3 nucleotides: TGTGCCAGCACCGGACAGTTAAATCAGCCCCAGCATTTT. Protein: CASTGQLNQPQHF.